The clone carrying this T cell receptor beta chain appeared a few times. Its cognate antigen is unknown. This entry comes from a study of identical twins. The study's findings and limits: When twins shared out-of-frame alpha sequences, those sequences had excess low generation probability. For cord blood, abundant beta clonotypes had fewer insertions, unlike memory repertoires, which showed none.

Each cDNA held unique molecular identifiers, and template switching gave it a universal primer site. TCRdb passed the 5' RACE reads through MiXCR, listing each CDR3 protein once. The table records around 650,000 distinct CDR3 sequences, under 8.5% of them present only once. There are 15 residues in the CDR3. The ends were cut back, 1 base at V and 0 bases at J, with 10 bases in the middle. The V gene's germline CDR1 is PRHDT and CDR2 FYEKMQ (reference sequence). These sequences were also reported in another study, on yellow fever vaccine responses in identical twins.

This clonotype originated in a woman aged 18-29 years in good health. J is TRBJ2-7 and V is TRBV13; D perhaps matches TRBD2 (5 bases). The sample was PBMCs. CDR3 in amino acids: CASSLERIDSYEQYF. CDR3 nucleotide sequence: TGTGCCAGCAGCTTAGAGCGGATCGACTCCTACGAGCAGTACTTC.